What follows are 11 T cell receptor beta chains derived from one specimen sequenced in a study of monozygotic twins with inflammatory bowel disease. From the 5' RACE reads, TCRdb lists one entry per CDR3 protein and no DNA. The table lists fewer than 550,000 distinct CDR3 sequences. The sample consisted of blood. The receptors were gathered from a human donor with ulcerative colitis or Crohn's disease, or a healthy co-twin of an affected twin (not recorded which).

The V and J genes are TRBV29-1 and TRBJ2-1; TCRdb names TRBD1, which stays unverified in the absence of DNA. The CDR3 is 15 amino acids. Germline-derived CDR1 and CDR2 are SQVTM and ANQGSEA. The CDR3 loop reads CSTASDRIADGEQFF.

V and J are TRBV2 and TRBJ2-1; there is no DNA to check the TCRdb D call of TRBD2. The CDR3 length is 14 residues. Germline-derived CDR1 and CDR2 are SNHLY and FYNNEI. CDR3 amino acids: CASSELAGGHEQFF.

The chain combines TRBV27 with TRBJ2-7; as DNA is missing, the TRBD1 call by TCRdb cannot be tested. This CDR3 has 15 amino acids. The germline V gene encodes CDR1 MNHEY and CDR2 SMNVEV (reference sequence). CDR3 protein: CLPRLGDRSSYEQYF.

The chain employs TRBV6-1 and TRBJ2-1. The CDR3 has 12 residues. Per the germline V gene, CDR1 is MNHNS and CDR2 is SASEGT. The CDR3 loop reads CASSAVGGEQFF.

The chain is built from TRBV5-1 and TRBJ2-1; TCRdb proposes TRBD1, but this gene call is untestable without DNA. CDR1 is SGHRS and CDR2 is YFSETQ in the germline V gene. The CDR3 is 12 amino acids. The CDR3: CASSGQANEQFF.

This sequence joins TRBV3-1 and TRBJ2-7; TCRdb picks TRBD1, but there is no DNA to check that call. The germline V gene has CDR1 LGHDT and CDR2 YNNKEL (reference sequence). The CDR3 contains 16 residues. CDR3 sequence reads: CASSTRQGNDVYEQYF.

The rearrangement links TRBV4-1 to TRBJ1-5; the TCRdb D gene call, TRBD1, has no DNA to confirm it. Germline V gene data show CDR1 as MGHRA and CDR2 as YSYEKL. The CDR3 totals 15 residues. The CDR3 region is CASSQIAGSNQPQHF.

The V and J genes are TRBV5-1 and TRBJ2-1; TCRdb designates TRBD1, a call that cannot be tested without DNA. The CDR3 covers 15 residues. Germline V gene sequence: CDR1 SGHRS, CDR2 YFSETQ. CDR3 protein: CASSSRGNSYNEQFF. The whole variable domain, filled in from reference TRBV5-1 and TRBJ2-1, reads KAGVTQTPRYLIKTRGQQVTLSCSPISGHRSVSWYQQTPGQGLQFLFEYFSETQRNKGNFPGRFSGRQFSNSRSEMNVSTLELGDSALYLCASSSRGNSYNEQFFGPGTRLTVL.

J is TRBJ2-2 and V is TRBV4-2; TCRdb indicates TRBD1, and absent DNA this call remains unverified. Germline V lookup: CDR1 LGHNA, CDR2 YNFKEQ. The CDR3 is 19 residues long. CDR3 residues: CASSRRLSSAQVGTGELFF.

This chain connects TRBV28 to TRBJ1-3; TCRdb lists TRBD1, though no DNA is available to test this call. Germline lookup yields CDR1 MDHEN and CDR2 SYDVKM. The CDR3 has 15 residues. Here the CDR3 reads CASSSDRTSGNTIYF.

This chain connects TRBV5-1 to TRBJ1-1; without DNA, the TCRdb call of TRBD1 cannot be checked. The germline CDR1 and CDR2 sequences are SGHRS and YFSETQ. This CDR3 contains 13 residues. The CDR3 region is CASGPTGSSEAFF.